This T cell receptor (beta chain) stems from a study of shared clonotypes between healthy human individuals. Note on this clone: Its target is unknown.

Study findings and constraints: Clonotype sharing among donors was thought likely to change with sequencing depth.

Clones were sequenced by immunoSEQ multiplex PCR, and TCRdb holds only the in-frame ones, with some missing. The sample comprises under 2.5 million clones, 85% to 95% of which are singletons, and around 0.38% rests with the top ten. The TCR was taken from a young man in good health. Some clones in this sample may be carry-over from other donors' samples. The sample was naive CD4+ T cells from PBMCs. Noted subset: CD45RA+ positively selected.

The CDR3 sequence: CASRKDQGANTEAFF. The CDR3 DNA reads as TGTGCCAGCAGGAAGGACCAGGGGGCGAACACTGAAGCTTTCTTT. The gene calls are TRBV2 and TRBJ1-1, with 8 bases identical to TRBD1. The CDR3 totals 15 residues. CDR1 and CDR2 from the germline V gene are SNHLY and FYNNEI. V dropped 6 bases and J dropped 1; count of bases not matched to a gene: 7.